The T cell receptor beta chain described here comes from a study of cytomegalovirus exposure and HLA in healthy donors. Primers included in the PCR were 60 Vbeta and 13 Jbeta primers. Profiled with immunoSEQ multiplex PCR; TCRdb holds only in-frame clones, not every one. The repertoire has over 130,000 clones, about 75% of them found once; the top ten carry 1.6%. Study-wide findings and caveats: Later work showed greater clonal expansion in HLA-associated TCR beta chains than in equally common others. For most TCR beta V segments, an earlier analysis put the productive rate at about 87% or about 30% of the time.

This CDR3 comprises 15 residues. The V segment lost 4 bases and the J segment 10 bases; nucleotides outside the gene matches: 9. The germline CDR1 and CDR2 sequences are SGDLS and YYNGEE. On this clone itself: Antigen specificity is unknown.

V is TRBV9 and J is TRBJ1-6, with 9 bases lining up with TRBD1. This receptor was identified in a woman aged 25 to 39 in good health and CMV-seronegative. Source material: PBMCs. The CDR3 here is CASSLEGQGTSPLHF. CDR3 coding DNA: TGTGCCAGCAGCCTAGAGGGACAGGGTACGTCACCCCTCCACTTT.